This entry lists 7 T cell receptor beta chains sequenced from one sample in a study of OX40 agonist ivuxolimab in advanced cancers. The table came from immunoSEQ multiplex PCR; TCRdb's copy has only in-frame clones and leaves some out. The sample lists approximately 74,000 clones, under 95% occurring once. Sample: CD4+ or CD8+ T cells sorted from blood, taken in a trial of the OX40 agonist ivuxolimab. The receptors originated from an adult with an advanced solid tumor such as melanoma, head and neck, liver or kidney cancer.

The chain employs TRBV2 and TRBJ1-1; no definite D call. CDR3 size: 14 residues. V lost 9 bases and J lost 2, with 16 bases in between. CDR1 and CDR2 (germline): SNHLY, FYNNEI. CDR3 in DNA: TGTGCCAGAATCCCCCAGGAAAGCAACACTGAAGCTTTCTTT. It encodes CARIPQESNTEAFF.

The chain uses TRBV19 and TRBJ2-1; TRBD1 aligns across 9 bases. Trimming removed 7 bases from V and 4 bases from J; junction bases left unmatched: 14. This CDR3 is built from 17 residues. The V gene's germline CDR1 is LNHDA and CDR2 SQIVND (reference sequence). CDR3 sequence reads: CASNSQGAFGPYNEQFF. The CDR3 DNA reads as TGTGCCAGTAATTCACAGGGGGCATTCGGTCCGTACAATGAGCAGTTCTTC.

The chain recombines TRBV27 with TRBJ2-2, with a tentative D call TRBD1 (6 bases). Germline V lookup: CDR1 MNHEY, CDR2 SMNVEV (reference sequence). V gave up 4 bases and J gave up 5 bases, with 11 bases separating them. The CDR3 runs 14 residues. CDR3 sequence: CASSSEGVTGELFF. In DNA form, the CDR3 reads TGTGCCAGCAGTTCCGAGGGGGTAACCGGGGAGCTGTTTTTT.

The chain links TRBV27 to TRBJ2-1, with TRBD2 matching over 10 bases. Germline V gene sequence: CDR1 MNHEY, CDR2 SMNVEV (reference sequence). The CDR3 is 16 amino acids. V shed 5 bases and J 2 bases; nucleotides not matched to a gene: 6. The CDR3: CASSGTSGRAYNEQFF. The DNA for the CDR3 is TGTGCCAGCAGTGGAACCAGCGGGAGGGCCTACAATGAGCAGTTCTTC.

The CDR3 region has the DNA TGTGCCAGCAGCTTACGAGGGACTAGCGGGAGCCTGGGGGAGACCCAGTACTTC. It encodes CASSLRGTSGSLGETQYF. V is TRBV13 and J is TRBJ2-5; the match to TRBD2 covers 14 bases. CDR3 length equals 18 residues. With 2 bases clipped from V and 5 bases from J, the junction kept 10 bases outside the gene matches. Germline V gene data show CDR1 as PRHDT and CDR2 as FYEKMQ (reference sequence).

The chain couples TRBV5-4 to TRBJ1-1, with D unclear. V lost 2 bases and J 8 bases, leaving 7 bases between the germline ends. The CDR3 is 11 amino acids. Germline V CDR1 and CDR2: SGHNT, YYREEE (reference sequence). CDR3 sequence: CASSFRGEAFF. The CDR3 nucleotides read TGTGCCAGCAGCTTTCGTGGAGAAGCTTTCTTT. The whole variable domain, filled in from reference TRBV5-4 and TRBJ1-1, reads ETGVTQSPTHLIKTRGQQVTLRCSSQSGHNTVSWYQQALGQGPQFIFQYYREEENGRGNFPPRFSGLQFPNYSSELNVNALELDDSALYLCASSFRGEAFFGQGTRLTVV.

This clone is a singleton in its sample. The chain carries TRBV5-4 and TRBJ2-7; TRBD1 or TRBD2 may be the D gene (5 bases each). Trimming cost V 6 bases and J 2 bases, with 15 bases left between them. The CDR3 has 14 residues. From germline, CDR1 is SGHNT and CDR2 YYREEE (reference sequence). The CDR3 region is CASNIRDAPYEQYF. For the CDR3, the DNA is TGTGCCAGCAACATCCGGGACGCGCCCTACGAGCAGTACTTC.